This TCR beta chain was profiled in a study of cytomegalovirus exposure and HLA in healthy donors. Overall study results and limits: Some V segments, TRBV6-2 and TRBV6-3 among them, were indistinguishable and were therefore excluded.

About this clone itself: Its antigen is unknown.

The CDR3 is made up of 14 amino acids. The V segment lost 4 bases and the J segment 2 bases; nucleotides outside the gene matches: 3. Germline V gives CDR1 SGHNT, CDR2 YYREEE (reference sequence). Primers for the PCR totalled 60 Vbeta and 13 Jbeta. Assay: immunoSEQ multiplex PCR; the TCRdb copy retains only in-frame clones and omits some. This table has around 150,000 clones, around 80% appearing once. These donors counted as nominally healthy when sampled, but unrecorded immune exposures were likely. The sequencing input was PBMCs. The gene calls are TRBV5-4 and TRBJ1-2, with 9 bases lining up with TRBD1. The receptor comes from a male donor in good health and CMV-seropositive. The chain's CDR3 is CASSIGQGNYGYTF. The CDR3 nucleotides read TGTGCCAGCAGCATAGGACAGGGGAACTATGGCTACACCTTC.